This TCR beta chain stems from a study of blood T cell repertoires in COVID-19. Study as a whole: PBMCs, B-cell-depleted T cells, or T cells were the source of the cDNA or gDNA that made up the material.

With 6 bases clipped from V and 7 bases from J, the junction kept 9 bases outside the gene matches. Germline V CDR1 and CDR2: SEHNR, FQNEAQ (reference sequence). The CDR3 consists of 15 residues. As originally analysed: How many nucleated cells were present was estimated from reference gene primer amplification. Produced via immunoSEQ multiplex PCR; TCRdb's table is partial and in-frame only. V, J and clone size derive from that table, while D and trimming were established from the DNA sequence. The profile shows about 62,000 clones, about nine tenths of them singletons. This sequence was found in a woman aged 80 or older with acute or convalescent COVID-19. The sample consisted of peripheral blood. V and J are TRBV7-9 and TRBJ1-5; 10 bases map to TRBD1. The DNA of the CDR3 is TGTGCCAGCAGTGGTGACAGGGGGCGAAAGCAGCCCCAGCATTTT. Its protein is CASSGDRGRKQPQHF.